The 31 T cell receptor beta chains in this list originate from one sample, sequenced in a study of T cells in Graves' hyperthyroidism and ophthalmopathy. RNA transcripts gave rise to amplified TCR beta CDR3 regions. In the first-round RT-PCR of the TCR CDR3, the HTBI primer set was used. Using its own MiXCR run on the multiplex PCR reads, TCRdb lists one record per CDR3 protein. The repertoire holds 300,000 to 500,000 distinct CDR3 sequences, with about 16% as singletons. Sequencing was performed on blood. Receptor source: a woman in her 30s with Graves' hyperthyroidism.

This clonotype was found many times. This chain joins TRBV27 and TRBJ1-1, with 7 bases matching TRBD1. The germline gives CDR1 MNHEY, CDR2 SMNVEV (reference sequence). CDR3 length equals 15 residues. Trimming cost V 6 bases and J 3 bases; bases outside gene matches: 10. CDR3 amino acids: CASRRQGPRHTEAFF. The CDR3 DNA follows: TGTGCCAGCAGGAGACAGGGTCCGCGGCACACTGAAGCTTTCTTT.

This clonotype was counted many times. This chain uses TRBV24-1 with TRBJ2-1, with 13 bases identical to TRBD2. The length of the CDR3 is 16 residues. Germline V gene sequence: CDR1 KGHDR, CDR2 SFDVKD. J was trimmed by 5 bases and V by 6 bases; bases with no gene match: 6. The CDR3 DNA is TGTGCCACCAGTAAGACTAGCGGGAGGCCGCACAATGAGCAGTTCTTC. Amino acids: CATSKTSGRPHNEQFF.

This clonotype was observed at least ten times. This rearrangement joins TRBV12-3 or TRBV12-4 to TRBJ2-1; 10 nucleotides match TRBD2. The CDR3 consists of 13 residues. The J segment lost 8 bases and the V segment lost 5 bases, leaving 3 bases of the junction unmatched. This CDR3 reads CASSRLAGYEQFF. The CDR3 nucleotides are TGTGCCAGCAGTCGACTAGCGGGCTATGAGCAGTTCTTC.

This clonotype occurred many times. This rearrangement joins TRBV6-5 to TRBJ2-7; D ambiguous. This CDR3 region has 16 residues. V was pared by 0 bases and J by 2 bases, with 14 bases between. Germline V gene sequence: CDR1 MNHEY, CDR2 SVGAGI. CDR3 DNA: TGTGCCAGCAGTTACTCGATAGTGGCGGCCCCCTACGAGCAGTACTTC. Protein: CASSYSIVAAPYEQYF.

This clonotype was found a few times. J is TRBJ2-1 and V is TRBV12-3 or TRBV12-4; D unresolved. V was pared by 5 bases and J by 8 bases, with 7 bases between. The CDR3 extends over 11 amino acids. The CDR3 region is CASSLTHEQFF. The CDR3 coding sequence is TGTGCCAGCAGTCTGACCCATGAGCAGTTCTTC.

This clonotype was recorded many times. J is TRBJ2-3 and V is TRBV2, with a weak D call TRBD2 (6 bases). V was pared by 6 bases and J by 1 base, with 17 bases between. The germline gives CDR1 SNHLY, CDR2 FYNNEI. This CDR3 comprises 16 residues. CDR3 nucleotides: TGTGCCAGCAGGGGGGTTGGTAGCGGACGCACAGATACGCAGTATTTT. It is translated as CASRGVGSGRTDTQYF.

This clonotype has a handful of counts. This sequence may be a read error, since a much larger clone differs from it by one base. CDR3 DNA sequence: TGCAGTGCAGACACAAGGGGGGGGAGCACAGATACGCAGTATTTT. This translates into CSADTRGGSTDTQYF. This rearrangement joins TRBV20-1 to TRBJ2-3; perhaps TRBD2 as D (7 bases). The CDR3 extends over 15 amino acids. Trimming cost V 6 bases and J 0 bases, with 16 bases left between them. Germline V gene sequence: CDR1 DFQATT, CDR2 SNEGSKA (reference sequence).

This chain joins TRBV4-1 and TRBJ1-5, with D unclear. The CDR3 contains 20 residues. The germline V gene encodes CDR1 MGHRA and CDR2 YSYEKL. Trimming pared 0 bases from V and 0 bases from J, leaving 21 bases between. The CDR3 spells CASSQDWGSSSPYSNQPQHF. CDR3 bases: TGCGCCAGCAGCCAAGACTGGGGATCATCCTCACCTTATAGCAATCAGCCCCAGCATTTT.

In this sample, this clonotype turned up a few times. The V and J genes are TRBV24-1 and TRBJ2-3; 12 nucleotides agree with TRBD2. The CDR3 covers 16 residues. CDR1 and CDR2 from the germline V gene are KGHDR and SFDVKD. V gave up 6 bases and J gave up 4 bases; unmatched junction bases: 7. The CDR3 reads CATSQLAGGMADTQYF. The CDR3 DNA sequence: TGTGCCACCAGTCAACTAGCGGGAGGCATGGCAGATACGCAGTATTTT.

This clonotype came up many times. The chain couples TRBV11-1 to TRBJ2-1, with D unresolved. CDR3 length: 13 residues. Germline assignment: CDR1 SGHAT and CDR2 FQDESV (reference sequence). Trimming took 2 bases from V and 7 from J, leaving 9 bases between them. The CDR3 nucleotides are TGTGCCAGCAGCTTAACCCGGCTTAATGAGCAGTTCTTC. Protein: CASSLTRLNEQFF.

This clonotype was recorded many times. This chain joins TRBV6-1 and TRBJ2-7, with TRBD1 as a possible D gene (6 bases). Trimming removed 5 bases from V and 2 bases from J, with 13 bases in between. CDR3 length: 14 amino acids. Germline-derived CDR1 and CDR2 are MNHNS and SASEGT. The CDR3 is CASSLGQWAYEQYF. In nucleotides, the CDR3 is TGTGCCAGCAGTCTAGGACAGTGGGCCTACGAGCAGTACTTC.

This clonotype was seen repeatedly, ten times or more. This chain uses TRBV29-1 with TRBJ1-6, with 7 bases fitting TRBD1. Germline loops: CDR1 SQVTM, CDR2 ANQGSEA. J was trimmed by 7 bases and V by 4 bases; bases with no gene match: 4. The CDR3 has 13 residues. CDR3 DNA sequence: TGCAGCGTTGGACAGGGTAACAATTCACCCCTCCACTTT. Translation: CSVGQGNNSPLHF.

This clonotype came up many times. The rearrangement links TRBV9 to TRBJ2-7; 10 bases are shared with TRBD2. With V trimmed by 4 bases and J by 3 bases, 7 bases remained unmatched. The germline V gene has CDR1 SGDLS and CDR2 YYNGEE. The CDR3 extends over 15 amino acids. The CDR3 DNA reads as TGTGCCAGCAGCCCCTCGGGACTAGCGTTCTACGAGCAGTACTTC. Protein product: CASSPSGLAFYEQYF. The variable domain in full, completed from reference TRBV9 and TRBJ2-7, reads DSGVTQTPKHLITATGQRVTLRCSPRSGDLSVYWYQQSLDQGLQFLIQYYNGEERAKGNILERFSAQQFPDLHSELNLSSLELGDSALYFCASSPSGLAFYEQYFGPGTRLTVT.

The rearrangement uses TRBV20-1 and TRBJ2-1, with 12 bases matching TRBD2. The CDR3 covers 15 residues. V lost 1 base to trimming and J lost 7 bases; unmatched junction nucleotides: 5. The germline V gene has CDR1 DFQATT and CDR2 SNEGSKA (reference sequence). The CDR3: CSARGTSGRRNEQFF. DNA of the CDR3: TGCAGTGCTAGAGGAACTAGCGGGAGGCGAAATGAGCAGTTCTTC.

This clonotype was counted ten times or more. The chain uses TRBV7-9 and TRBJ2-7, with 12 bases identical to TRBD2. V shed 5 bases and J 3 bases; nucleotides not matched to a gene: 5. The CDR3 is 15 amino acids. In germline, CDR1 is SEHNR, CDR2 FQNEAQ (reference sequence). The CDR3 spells CASSTSGGTGYEQYF. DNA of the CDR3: TGTGCCAGCAGCACTAGCGGGGGGACCGGCTACGAGCAGTACTTC.

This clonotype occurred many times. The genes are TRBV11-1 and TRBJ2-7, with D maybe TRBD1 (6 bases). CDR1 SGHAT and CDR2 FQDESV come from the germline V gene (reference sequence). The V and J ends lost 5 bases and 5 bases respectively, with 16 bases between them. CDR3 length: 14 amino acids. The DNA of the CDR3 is TGTGCCAGCAGCCCGACAGGTTACAACCACGAGCAGTACTTC. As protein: CASSPTGYNHEQYF.

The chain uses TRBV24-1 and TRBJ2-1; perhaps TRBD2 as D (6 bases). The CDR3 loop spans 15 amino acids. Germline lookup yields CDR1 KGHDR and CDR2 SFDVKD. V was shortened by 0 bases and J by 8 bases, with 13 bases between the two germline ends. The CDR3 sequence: CATSDLRARRDEQFF. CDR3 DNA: TGTGCCACCAGTGATTTGCGTGCTAGGAGGGATGAGCAGTTCTTC.

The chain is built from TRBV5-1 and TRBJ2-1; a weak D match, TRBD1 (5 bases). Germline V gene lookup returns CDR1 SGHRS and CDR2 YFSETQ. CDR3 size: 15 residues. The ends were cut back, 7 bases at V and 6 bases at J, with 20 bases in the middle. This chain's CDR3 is CASRQLEGAANEQFF. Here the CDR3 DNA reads TGCGCCAGCCGCCAGCTGGAAGGGGCGGCCAATGAGCAGTTCTTC. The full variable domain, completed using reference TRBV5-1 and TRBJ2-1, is KAGVTQTPRYLIKTRGQQVTLSCSPISGHRSVSWYQQTPGQGLQFLFEYFSETQRNKGNFPGRFSGRQFSNSRSEMNVSTLELGDSALYLCASRQLEGAANEQFFGPGTRLTVL.

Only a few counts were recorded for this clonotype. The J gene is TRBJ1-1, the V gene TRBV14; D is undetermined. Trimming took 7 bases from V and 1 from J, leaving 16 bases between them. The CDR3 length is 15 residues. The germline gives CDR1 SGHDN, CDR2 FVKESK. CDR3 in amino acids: CASKWAPNSNTEAFF. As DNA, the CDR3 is TGTGCCAGCAAGTGGGCACCGAACTCGAACACTGAAGCTTTCTTT.

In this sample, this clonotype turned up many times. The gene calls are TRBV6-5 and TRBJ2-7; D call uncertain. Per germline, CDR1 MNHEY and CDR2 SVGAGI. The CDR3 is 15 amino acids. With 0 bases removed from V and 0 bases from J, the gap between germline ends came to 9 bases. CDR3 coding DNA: TGTGCCAGCAGTTACTCGGGCCGTCTCTCCTACGAGCAGTACTTC. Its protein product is CASSYSGRLSYEQYF.

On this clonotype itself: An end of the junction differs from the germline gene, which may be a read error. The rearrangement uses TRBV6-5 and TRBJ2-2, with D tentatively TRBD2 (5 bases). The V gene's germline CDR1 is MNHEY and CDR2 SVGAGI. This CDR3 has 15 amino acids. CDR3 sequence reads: CAGSYTTGISGELFF. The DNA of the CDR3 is TGTGCCGGCAGCTATACTACGGGGATTAGCGGGGAGCTGTTTTTT.

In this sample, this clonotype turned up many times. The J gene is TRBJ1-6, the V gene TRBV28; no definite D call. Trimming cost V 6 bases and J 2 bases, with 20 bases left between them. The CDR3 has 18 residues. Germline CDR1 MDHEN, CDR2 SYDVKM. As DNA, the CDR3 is TGTGCCAGCAGCCTCCCCGCCCGGGCCCGGGCCTATAATTCACCCCTCCACTTT. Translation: CASSLPARARAYNSPLHF.

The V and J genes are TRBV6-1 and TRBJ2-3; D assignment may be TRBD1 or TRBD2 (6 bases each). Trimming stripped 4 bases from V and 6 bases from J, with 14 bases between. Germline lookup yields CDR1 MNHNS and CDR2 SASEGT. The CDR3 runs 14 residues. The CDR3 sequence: CASSGQTGGDTQYF. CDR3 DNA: TGTGCCAGCAGTGGTCAGACAGGAGGGGATACGCAGTATTTT.

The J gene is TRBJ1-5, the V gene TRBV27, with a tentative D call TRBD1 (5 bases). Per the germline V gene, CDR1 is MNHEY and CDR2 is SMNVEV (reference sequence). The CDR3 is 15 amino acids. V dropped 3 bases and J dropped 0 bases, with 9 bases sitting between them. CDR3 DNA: TGTGCCAGCAGTTTGGGGCGGTATAGCAATCAGCCCCAGCATTTT. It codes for CASSLGRYSNQPQHF.

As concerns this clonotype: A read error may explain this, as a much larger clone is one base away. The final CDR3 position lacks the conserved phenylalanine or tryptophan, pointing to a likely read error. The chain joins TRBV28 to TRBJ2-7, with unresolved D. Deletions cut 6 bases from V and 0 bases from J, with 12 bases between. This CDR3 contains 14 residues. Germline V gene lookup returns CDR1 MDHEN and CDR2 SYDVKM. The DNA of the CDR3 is TGTGCCAGCAGCCGAGTGCCGACCTCCTACGAGCAGTACCTC. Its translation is CASSRVPTSYEQYL.

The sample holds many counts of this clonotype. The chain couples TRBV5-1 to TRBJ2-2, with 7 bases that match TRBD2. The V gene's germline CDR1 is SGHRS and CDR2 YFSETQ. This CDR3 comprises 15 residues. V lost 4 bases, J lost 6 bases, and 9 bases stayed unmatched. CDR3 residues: CASSPSGTGAGELFF. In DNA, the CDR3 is TGCGCCAGCAGCCCCAGCGGGACGGGCGCCGGGGAGCTGTTTTTT. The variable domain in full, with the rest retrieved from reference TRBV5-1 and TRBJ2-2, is KAGVTQTPRYLIKTRGQQVTLSCSPISGHRSVSWYQQTPGQGLQFLFEYFSETQRNKGNFPGRFSGRQFSNSRSEMNVSTLELGDSALYLCASSPSGTGAGELFFGEGSRLTVL.

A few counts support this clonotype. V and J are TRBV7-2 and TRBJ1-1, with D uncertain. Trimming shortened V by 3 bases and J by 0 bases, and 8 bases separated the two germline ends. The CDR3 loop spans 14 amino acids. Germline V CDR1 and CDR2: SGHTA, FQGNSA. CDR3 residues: CASSLRFMNTEAFF. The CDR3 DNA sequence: TGTGCCAGCAGCTTGCGTTTCATGAACACTGAAGCTTTCTTT.

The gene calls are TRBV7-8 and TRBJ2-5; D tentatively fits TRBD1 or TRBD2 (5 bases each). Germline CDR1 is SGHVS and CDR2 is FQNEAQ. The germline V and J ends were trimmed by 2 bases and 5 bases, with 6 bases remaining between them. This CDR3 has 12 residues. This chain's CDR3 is CASSLWGETQYF. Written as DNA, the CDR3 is TGTGCCAGCAGCTTATGGGGGGAGACCCAGTACTTC.

CDR3 region: CSARDGSGRAGEQYF. The CDR3 DNA reads as TGCAGTGCTAGAGATGGCAGCGGGAGGGCAGGGGAGCAGTACTTC. This chain connects TRBV20-1 to TRBJ2-7, with 10 bases that match TRBD2. The V and J ends lost 0 bases and 7 bases, in that order; junction bases with no gene match: 9. This CDR3 has 15 residues. Germline CDR1 and CDR2: DFQATT and SNEGSKA (reference sequence).

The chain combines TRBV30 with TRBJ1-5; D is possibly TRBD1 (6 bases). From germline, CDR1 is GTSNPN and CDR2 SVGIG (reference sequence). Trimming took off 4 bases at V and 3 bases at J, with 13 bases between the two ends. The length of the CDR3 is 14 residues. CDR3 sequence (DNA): TGTGCCTGGAAGGGCAGGGGTCCCAATCAGCCCCAGCATTTT. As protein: CAWKGRGPNQPQHF.

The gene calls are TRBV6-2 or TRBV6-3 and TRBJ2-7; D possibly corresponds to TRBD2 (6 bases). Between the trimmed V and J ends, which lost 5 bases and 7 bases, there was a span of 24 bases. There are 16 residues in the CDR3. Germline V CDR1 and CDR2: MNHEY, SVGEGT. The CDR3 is CASSPNPPAGIGEQYF. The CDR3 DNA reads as TGTGCCAGCAGTCCTAACCCACCAGCGGGTATAGGGGAGCAGTACTTC.